This T cell receptor (beta chain) comes out of a study of cytomegalovirus exposure and HLA in healthy donors. PCR was performed using 60 Vbeta and 13 Jbeta primers. The protocol was immunoSEQ multiplex PCR, while the TCRdb copy is restricted to in-frame clones and leaves out a portion. The sample includes around 120,000 clones, 50% to 70% of them seen just once. Trimming removed 1 base from V and 7 bases from J, with 10 bases in between. Germline V gene lookup returns CDR1 SGHVT and CDR2 SQSDAQ. The CDR3 consists of 13 residues. The receptor was derived from a woman aged 40-49 years in good health and CMV-seropositive. Sequencing input: PBMCs. This chain uses TRBV7-4 with TRBJ1-1; D gene uncertain. The CDR3 spells CASSLDIQSEAFF. For the CDR3, the DNA is TGTGCCAGCAGCTTAGATATACAGAGTGAAGCTTTCTTT. The full variable domain, with the rest looked up from reference TRBV7-4 and TRBJ1-1, is GAGVSQSPRYKVAKRGRDVALRCDSISGHVTLYWYRQTLGQGSEVLTYSQSDAQRDKSGRPSGRFSAERPERSVSTLKIQRTEQGDSAVYLCASSLDIQSEAFFGQGTRLTVV.